What follows are 21 T cell receptor beta chains derived from one specimen sequenced in a study of OX40 agonist ivuxolimab in advanced cancers. Some clones are missing from TCRdb's copy, which holds only in-frame ones; the method was immunoSEQ multiplex PCR. Of more than 11,000 clones listed, around 84% are singletons. Specimen: CD4+ or CD8+ T cells sorted from blood, collected in a trial of the OX40 agonist ivuxolimab. These TCRs come from an adult with an advanced solid tumor such as melanoma, head and neck, liver or kidney cancer.

The chain employs TRBV4-1 and TRBJ2-1, with a tentative D call TRBD2 (5 bases). The CDR3 contains 13 residues. Trimming removed 1 base at V and 6 bases at J, with 7 bases between. Germline CDR1 and CDR2: MGHRA and YSYEKL. CDR3 in DNA: TGCGCCAGCAGCCAAGGAACTAGCAATGAGCAGTTCTTC. As protein: CASSQGTSNEQFF.

The rearrangement links TRBV2 to TRBJ2-5; TRBD2 matches at 14 bases. The CDR3 extends over 19 amino acids. Germline trimming cut 8 bases from V and 5 bases from J; bases unmatched to any gene: 19. Germline assignment: CDR1 SNHLY and CDR2 FYNNEI. The CDR3 here is CASGYRVPGLAGGVETQYF. The CDR3 DNA reads as TGTGCCAGCGGTTACCGGGTTCCTGGACTAGCGGGAGGTGTGGAGACCCAGTACTTC.

This chain links TRBV19 with TRBJ2-2, with 10 bases identical to TRBD2. J lost 2 bases, V lost 10 bases, and 25 bases had no gene match. The CDR3 totals 21 residues. Germline V gives CDR1 LNHDA, CDR2 SQIVND (reference sequence). In DNA form, the CDR3 reads TGTGCCACCTCACGGATAACAGGGGGAGCGGGAGGGGTTATAAACACCGGGGAGCTGTTTTTT. This translates into CATSRITGGAGGVINTGELFF. The whole variable domain, filled in from reference TRBV19 and TRBJ2-2, reads DGGITQSPKYLFRKEGQNVTLSCEQNLNHDAMYWYRQDPGQGLRLIYYSQIVNDFQKGDIAEGYSVSREKKESFPLTVTSAQKNPTAFYLCATSRITGGAGGVINTGELFFGEGSRLTVL.

This chain's CDR3 is CAISEPGSYEQFF. The CDR3 region has the DNA TGTGCCATCAGTGAACCCGGTTCCTATGAGCAGTTCTTC. This chain links TRBV10-3 with TRBJ2-1; no clear D. V lost 3 bases and J 8 bases, leaving 11 bases between the germline ends. Germline V gives CDR1 ENHRY, CDR2 SYGVKD. The CDR3 length is 13 residues.

This clone was observed once. The chain is built from TRBV5-6 and TRBJ1-5; a weak D match, TRBD1 (5 bases). The CDR3 is 13 residues long. Trimming cost V 4 bases and J 4 bases, with 9 bases left between them. Per germline, CDR1 SGHDT and CDR2 YYEEEE. The DNA of the CDR3 is TGTGCCAGCAGCCTGACAGCAAATCAGCCCCAGCATTTT. Amino acids: CASSLTANQPQHF.

The rearrangement joins TRBV7-8 to TRBJ2-1; D not certain. The germline V and J ends were trimmed by 0 bases and 7 bases, with 7 bases remaining between them. Germline assignment: CDR1 SGHVS and CDR2 FQNEAQ. The CDR3 has 13 residues. The CDR3 region is CASSLATGNEQFF. As DNA, the CDR3 is TGTGCCAGCAGCTTAGCGACGGGTAATGAGCAGTTCTTC. Full variable domain (remainder filled in from reference TRBV7-8 and TRBJ2-1): GAGVSQSPRYKVAKRGQDVALRCDPISGHVSLFWYQQALGQGPEFLTYFQNEAQLDKSGLPSDRFFAERPEGSVSTLKIQRTQQEDSAVYLCASSLATGNEQFFGPGTRLTVL.

The rearrangement joins TRBV27 to TRBJ2-7; 7 positions match TRBD2. This CDR3 spans 12 amino acids. Germline V gene data show CDR1 as MNHEY and CDR2 as SMNVEV (reference sequence). The trim removed 6 bases at V and 6 bases at J, leaving 5 bases unmatched. CDR3 DNA: TGTGCCAGCAGCCGCCCGGGGGGCGAGCAGTACTTC. It yields the protein CASSRPGGEQYF.

The chain uses TRBV2 and TRBJ2-7, with 11 nucleotides matching TRBD2. The CDR3 is made up of 15 amino acids. The V gene's germline CDR1 is SNHLY and CDR2 FYNNEI. The junction had 4 bases not matched to a gene; V was cut back by 3 bases and J by 3 bases. CDR3 loop: CASSDPLAGGYEQYF. The CDR3 DNA reads TGTGCCAGCAGTGACCCTCTAGCGGGAGGCTACGAGCAGTACTTC.

This clone is medium-sized within its sample. The V and J genes are TRBV6-5 and TRBJ2-1, with 9 nucleotides matching TRBD2. The V segment lost 2 bases and the J segment 9 bases; nucleotides outside the gene matches: 8. The germline CDR1 and CDR2 sequences are MNHEY and SVGAGI. The CDR3 has 15 residues. CDR3 amino acids: CASSYVLAGEGEQFF. DNA of the CDR3: TGTGCCAGCAGTTACGTGTTAGCGGGAGAAGGTGAGCAGTTCTTC.

The chain recombines TRBV4-3 with TRBJ2-7; TRBD1 or TRBD2 may be the D gene (5 bases each). The CDR3 consists of 17 residues. Trimming left V 0 bases short and J 2 bases short, with 17 bases between. Germline assignment: CDR1 LGHNA and CDR2 YSLEER. The CDR3 sequence is CASSQEKGREVAYEQYF. The DNA of the CDR3 is TGCGCCAGCAGCCAAGAAAAGGGGAGAGAGGTGGCCTACGAGCAGTACTTC.

CDR3 in DNA: TGTGCCAGCAGCTGGTTGTATGGTCCGGGGTACGAGCAGTACTTC. Translating it yields CASSWLYGPGYEQYF. This sequence joins TRBV7-9 and TRBJ2-7; tentative D call: TRBD2 (5 bases). Germline CDR1 reads SEHNR; CDR2 reads FQNEAQ (reference sequence). V was trimmed by 4 bases and J by 4 bases, leaving 17 bases between them. The CDR3 has 15 amino acids.

The chain uses TRBV9 and TRBJ2-4, with 9 positions matching TRBD1. J lost 8 bases, V lost 4 bases, and 7 bases had no gene match. The CDR3 contains 14 residues. CDR1 and CDR2 (germline): SGDLS, YYNGEE. The CDR3 loop is CASSPRDRDYIQYF. In DNA form, the CDR3 reads TGTGCCAGCAGCCCCCGGGACAGGGACTACATTCAGTACTTC. Complete variable domain (other parts from reference TRBV9 and TRBJ2-4): DSGVTQTPKHLITATGQRVTLRCSPRSGDLSVYWYQQSLDQGLQFLIQYYNGEERAKGNILERFSAQQFPDLHSELNLSSLELGDSALYFCASSPRDRDYIQYFGAGTRLSVL.

The chain couples TRBV19 to TRBJ2-7, with 10 bases matching TRBD1. The ends lost 3 bases at V and 5 bases at J; junction bases unmatched: 1. The germline V gene encodes CDR1 LNHDA and CDR2 SQIVND (reference sequence). This CDR3 is built from 13 residues. The CDR3 region is CASSMTGGDEQYF. In DNA, the CDR3 is TGTGCCAGTAGTATGACAGGGGGCGACGAGCAGTACTTC.

This chain links TRBV11-2 with TRBJ2-7; TRBD2 matches at 9 bases. The CDR3 totals 13 residues. CDR1 is SGHAT, CDR2 FQNNGV, per germline. Trimming at V came to 7 bases and at J to 3 bases, leaving 4 bases not matched to a gene. CDR3: CASTGTSIYEQYF. In nucleotides, the CDR3 is TGTGCCAGCACCGGGACTAGCATCTACGAGCAGTACTTC.

This clone was observed once. The chain combines TRBV7-2 with TRBJ2-7, with D perhaps matching TRBD1 (6 bases). The CDR3 is made up of 13 amino acids. V lost 5 bases, J lost 0 bases, and 8 bases lay in between. CDR1 is SGHTA, CDR2 FQGNSA, per germline. The CDR3 here is CASSRDNSYEQYF. CDR3 coding DNA: TGTGCCAGCAGCCGGGACAACTCCTACGAGCAGTACTTC.

V and J are TRBV29-1 and TRBJ2-7; tentatively, D is TRBD2 (7 bases). This CDR3 comprises 13 residues. Trimming took 7 bases from V and 3 from J, leaving 16 bases between them. From germline, CDR1 is SQVTM and CDR2 ANQGSEA. In nucleotides, the CDR3 is TGCAGCGCCGAGGGGGGGGGAGGCTACGAGCAGTACTTC. It yields the protein CSAEGGGGYEQYF.

The sample holds one count of this clone. The rearrangement uses TRBV7-4 and TRBJ2-3; 9 bases line up with TRBD2. V lost 1 base, J lost 4 bases, and 12 bases stayed unmatched. CDR3 length equals 18 residues. Germline V lookup: CDR1 SGHVT, CDR2 SQSDAQ. The CDR3 bases are TGTGCCAGCAGCTTAGTCGTTTCGGCGGGAGGGCCCGCAGATACGCAGTATTTT. It translates to CASSLVVSAGGPADTQYF.

V is TRBV7-9 and J is TRBJ2-7; D may be TRBD1 or TRBD2 (5 bases each). The germline V gene has CDR1 SEHNR and CDR2 FQNEAQ (reference sequence). The CDR3 spans 16 residues. Deletions cut 1 base from V and 0 bases from J, with 13 bases between. CDR3 region: CASSLGDRDPSYEQYF. The CDR3 coding sequence is TGTGCCAGCAGCTTAGGGGACCGGGACCCCTCCTACGAGCAGTACTTC.

This clone appeared a few times. The V call is TRBV7-9, the J call TRBJ2-2, with D possibly TRBD1 on 6 matching bases. V dropped 5 bases and J dropped 0 bases, with 10 bases sitting between them. The CDR3 covers 15 residues. Germline assignment: CDR1 SEHNR and CDR2 FQNEAQ (reference sequence). CDR3 amino acids: CASSPWTANTGELFF. The CDR3 DNA reads as TGTGCCAGCAGCCCCTGGACAGCGAACACCGGGGAGCTGTTTTTT.

This clone is classed as medium-sized (0.01 to 0.1%). V gene TRBV19 combines with J gene TRBJ2-7; TRBD2 is a possible D gene (5 bases). This CDR3 has 12 amino acids. The germline V gene has CDR1 LNHDA and CDR2 SQIVND (reference sequence). Trimming took off 8 bases at V and 1 base at J, with 9 bases between the two ends. The CDR3 DNA is TGTGCCAGTCGGGGTGATTCCTACGAGCAGTACTTC. This encodes CASRGDSYEQYF. Full variable domain (missing parts from reference TRBV19 and TRBJ2-7): DGGITQSPKYLFRKEGQNVTLSCEQNLNHDAMYWYRQDPGQGLRLIYYSQIVNDFQKGDIAEGYSVSREKKESFPLTVTSAQKNPTAFYLCASRGDSYEQYFGPGTRLTVT.

This clone was seen more than once but under ten times. In DNA, the CDR3 is TGTGCCAGCACGGACCGCCTGAACACTGAAGCTTTCTTT. Encoded protein: CASTDRLNTEAFF. The rearrangement joins TRBV28 to TRBJ1-1; D call uncertain. With 7 bases removed from V and 0 bases from J, the gap between germline ends came to 9 bases. CDR1 and CDR2 from the germline V gene are MDHEN and SYDVKM. The CDR3 spans 13 residues.